Below are 18 T cell receptor beta chains sequenced from a single sample in a study of cytomegalovirus exposure and HLA in healthy donors. Primers: 60 Vbeta forward and 13 Jbeta reverse. TCRdb keeps only in-frame clones here, not all; method: immunoSEQ multiplex PCR. Of more than 60,000 clones in the sample, around 73% are singletons; the top ten hold 7.5% to 10%. The sample consisted of PBMCs. Receptors were obtained from a woman between 40 and 55 years old in good health and CMV-seropositive.

This clone was observed once. The rearrangement joins TRBV7-9 to TRBJ1-6; the D gene is possibly TRBD1 (5 bases). Germline V CDR1 and CDR2: SEHNR, FQNEAQ (reference sequence). Trimming took off 5 bases at V and 18 bases at J, with 32 bases between the two ends. The CDR3 is 17 residues long. The CDR3 region is CASSKNSQGLSKGTTHF. CDR3 nucleotide sequence: TGTGCCAGCAGCAAGAACAGTCAAGGTCTTTCAAAGGGGACTACCCACTTT.

The CDR3 DNA sequence: TGTGCCAGCAGTCGACAGCATTCCGGAAACACCATATATTTT. Protein: CASSRQHSGNTIYF. V gene TRBV28 combines with J gene TRBJ1-3; possible D gene TRBD1, 5 bases. Germline CDR1 is MDHEN and CDR2 is SYDVKM. Trimming stripped 5 bases from V and 4 bases from J, with 12 bases between. This CDR3 has 14 amino acids.

The J gene is TRBJ1-3, the V gene TRBV30; D unresolved. This CDR3 spans 11 amino acids. CDR1 is GTSNPN and CDR2 is SVGIG in the germline V gene (reference sequence). V was clipped by 1 base and J by 8 bases, with 6 bases between them. The DNA for the CDR3 is TGTGCCTGGAGTGGAGTGGACACCATATATTTT. This translates into CAWSGVDTIYF.

This clone was detected only a few times. Here the CDR3 DNA reads TGTGCCAGCAGCAGAACTAGCGGGGGACCTCCCTACGAGCAGTACTTC. The encoded protein is CASSRTSGGPPYEQYF. This chain connects TRBV7-2 to TRBJ2-7; 11 bases match TRBD2. The germline V gene encodes CDR1 SGHTA and CDR2 FQGNSA. V was pared by 5 bases and J by 2 bases, with 8 bases of the junction left unmatched. The length of the CDR3 is 16 residues.

The rearrangement links TRBV11-2 to TRBJ1-1; 7 nucleotides align to TRBD1. The V and J ends lost 5 bases and 8 bases, in that order; junction bases with no gene match: 11. The V gene's germline CDR1 is SGHAT and CDR2 FQNNGV. The CDR3 covers 14 residues. CDR3 region: CASSTGQVGLEAFF. The CDR3 DNA is TGTGCCAGCAGCACCGGACAGGTGGGCCTAGAAGCTTTCTTT.

The chain recombines TRBV28 with TRBJ2-3, with TRBD2 matching 7 bases. This CDR3 has 15 amino acids. V shed 1 base, J shed 6 bases, and the junction held 7 bases outside the gene matches. The germline V gene has CDR1 MDHEN and CDR2 SYDVKM. The CDR3 reads CASSLSGGGRDTQYF. The CDR3 DNA is TGTGCCAGCAGTTTATCTGGCGGGGGAAGGGATACGCAGTATTTT.

In DNA, the CDR3 is TGTGCCAGCAGCCTTACGACAGGGTCCGATCAGCCCCAGCATTTT. Its protein is CASSLTTGSDQPQHF. The chain carries TRBV6-5 and TRBJ1-5, with TRBD1 matching 7 bases. After removal of 6 bases from V and 5 bases from J, the junction contained 10 bases not matched to a gene. This CDR3 has 15 residues. In germline, CDR1 is MNHEY, CDR2 SVGAGI.

The CDR3, as DNA: TGCGCCAGCACCCGGGGGAACACTGAAGCTTTCTTT. Amino acids: CASTRGNTEAFF. The chain has TRBV4-3 and TRBJ1-1; D unresolved. Trimming shortened V by 7 bases and J by 1 base, and 7 bases separated the two germline ends. The CDR3 has 12 residues. In germline, CDR1 is LGHNA, CDR2 YSLEER.

This CDR3 reads CASSMETAFSYNEQFF. The CDR3 DNA is TGTGCCAGCAGCATGGAGACAGCCTTCTCCTACAATGAGCAGTTCTTC. The chain recombines TRBV21-1 with TRBJ2-1; no DNA check was done on the table's D call, TRBD1. TRBV21-1 is a pseudogene. This CDR3 has 16 amino acids.

The V gene is TRBV9, the J gene TRBJ2-2; TRBD2 agrees at 11 bases. V trimming: 4 bases; J trimming: 6 bases; junction bases outside the gene matches: 5. The CDR3 runs 15 residues. CDR1 and CDR2 from the germline V gene are SGDLS and YYNGEE. CDR3 region: CASSRLAGGSGELFF. The CDR3 region has the DNA TGTGCCAGCAGCCGCCTAGCGGGGGGCTCCGGGGAGCTGTTTTTT.

The rearrangement links TRBV6-1 to TRBJ1-1; D remains ambiguous. The germline V gene has CDR1 MNHNS and CDR2 SASEGT. The V and J ends lost 6 bases and 3 bases respectively, with 11 bases between them. The CDR3 loop spans 13 amino acids. CDR3 bases: TGTGCCAGCAGCCCCCGGGGAGACACTGAAGCTTTCTTT. This encodes CASSPRGDTEAFF.

This chain uses TRBV28 with TRBJ2-5; tentative D call: TRBD2 (7 bases). The V and J ends lost 5 bases and 2 bases respectively, with 15 bases between them. The CDR3 totals 15 residues. Germline lookup yields CDR1 MDHEN and CDR2 SYDVKM. As DNA, the CDR3 is TGTGCCAGCAGTATTGGCGGGGGCGGGCAAGAGACCCAGTACTTC. As protein: CASSIGGGGQETQYF.

This clone was found once. The chain recombines TRBV7-8 with TRBJ1-6, with D perhaps matching TRBD1 (5 bases). V was clipped by 5 bases and J by 4 bases, with 12 bases between them. The V gene's germline CDR1 is SGHVS and CDR2 FQNEAQ. The CDR3 runs to 15 residues. CDR3 residues: CASSLTGLYNSPLHF. CDR3 bases: TGTGCCAGCAGCCTTACGGGACTTTATAATTCACCCCTCCACTTT.

The chain carries TRBV10-2 and TRBJ2-2, with 8 bases matching TRBD1. CDR1 is WSHSY and CDR2 is SAAADI in the germline V gene. The CDR3 extends over 15 amino acids. V trimming: 6 bases; J trimming: 1 base; junction bases outside the gene matches: 4. The CDR3 DNA is TGCGCCAGCAGATCCGGGACAGGGAACACCGGGGAGCTGTTTTTT. It encodes CASRSGTGNTGELFF.

There are a few counts of this clone. The same CDR3 arises from other DNA sequences in this sample as well. The genes are TRBV19 and TRBJ2-5; possible D gene TRBD2, 6 bases. Germline assignment: CDR1 LNHDA and CDR2 SQIVND (reference sequence). The CDR3 runs to 13 residues. Between the trimmed V and J ends, which lost 6 bases and 1 base, there was a span of 9 bases. CDR3: CASRNSGQETQYF. CDR3 in DNA: TGTGCCAGTAGAAATAGCGGCCAAGAGACCCAGTACTTC.

The V gene is TRBV6-5, the J gene TRBJ1-4, with 10 bases aligning to TRBD1. The germline V gene encodes CDR1 MNHEY and CDR2 SVGAGI. This CDR3 has 12 residues. Unmatched junction bases numbered 8, after V lost 7 bases and J lost 15 bases. CDR3 region: CASTDRGAKVFF. The CDR3 nucleotides read TGTGCCAGCACGGACAGGGGGGCTAAGGTGTTTTTT.

In this sample, this clone turned up a few times. Here the CDR3 reads CASSPILGAVQPQHF. The CDR3 DNA sequence: TGTGCCAGCAGTCCGATCCTGGGGGCAGTTCAGCCCCAGCATTTT. The V gene is TRBV6-5, the J gene TRBJ1-5, with D maybe TRBD1 (6 bases). The CDR3 is 15 residues long. Germline CDR1 and CDR2: MNHEY and SVGAGI. V was pared by 5 bases and J by 6 bases, with 17 bases between.

CDR3 coding DNA: TGTGCCAGCAGCTTAGGAGAGGACAGCTACAATGAGCAGTTCTTC. This sequence encodes CASSLGEDSYNEQFF. The genes are TRBV7-2 and TRBJ2-1; possibly TRBD1 for D (6 bases). Trimming removed 1 base from V and 3 bases from J, with 10 bases in between. Germline V gene sequence: CDR1 SGHTA, CDR2 FQGNSA. The CDR3 runs to 15 residues. The whole variable domain, filled in from reference TRBV7-2 and TRBJ2-1, reads GAGVSQSPSNKVTEKGKDVELRCDPISGHTALYWYRQSLGQGLEFLIYFQGNSAPDKSGLPSDRFSAERTGGSVSTLTIQRTQQEDSAVYLCASSLGEDSYNEQFFGPGTRLTVL.